This T cell receptor beta chain was retrieved from a study of shared clonotypes between healthy human individuals. CDR1 is SEHNR, CDR2 FQNEAQ, per germline (reference sequence). The CDR3 runs 12 residues. Trimming removed 0 bases from V and 7 bases from J, with 6 bases in between. Clones were sequenced by immunoSEQ multiplex PCR, and TCRdb holds only the in-frame ones, with some missing. The sample yields about 1 million clones, about 80% seen once. The sequence was collected from a man between 18 and 29 years old in good health. The genes are TRBV7-9 and TRBJ1-1, with D hard to call. Sequenced sample: memory CD4+ T cells sorted from blood. This sample's subset: CD45RA-negative fraction. CDR3 nucleotides: TGTGCCAGCAGCTTAGCAGGGTATGAAGCTTTCTTT. Translated, it gives CASSLAGYEAFF.